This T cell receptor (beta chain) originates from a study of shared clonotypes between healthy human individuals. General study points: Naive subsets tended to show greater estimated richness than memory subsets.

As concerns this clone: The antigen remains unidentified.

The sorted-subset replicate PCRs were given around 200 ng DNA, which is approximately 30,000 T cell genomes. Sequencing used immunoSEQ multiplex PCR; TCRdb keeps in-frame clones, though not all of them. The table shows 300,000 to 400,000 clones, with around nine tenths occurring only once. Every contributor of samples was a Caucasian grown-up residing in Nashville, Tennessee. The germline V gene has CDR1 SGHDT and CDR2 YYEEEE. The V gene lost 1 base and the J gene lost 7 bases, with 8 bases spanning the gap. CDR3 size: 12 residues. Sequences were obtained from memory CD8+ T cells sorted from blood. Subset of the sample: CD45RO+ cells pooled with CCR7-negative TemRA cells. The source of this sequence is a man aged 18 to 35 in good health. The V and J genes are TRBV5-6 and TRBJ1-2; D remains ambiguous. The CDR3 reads CASSLQWGGYTF. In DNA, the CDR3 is TGTGCCAGCAGCTTGCAATGGGGTGGCTACACCTTC.